Listed here is a single TCR beta chain. This table comes from immunoSEQ multiplex PCR, and its TCRdb copy is limited to in-frame clones, with some not included. This sample has some 120,000 clones, with approximately 89% found just once. The sample is drawn from a study of blood T cell repertoires in COVID-19. The CDR3 sequence is 13 residues long. Germline loops: CDR1 LGHNA, CDR2 YSLEER. Deletions cut 4 bases from V and 7 bases from J, with 11 bases between. This TCR derives from a middle-aged man with acute or convalescent COVID-19. V is TRBV4-3 and J is TRBJ2-1; maybe TRBD1 (6 bases). The sample consisted of peripheral blood. CDR3 nucleotides: TGCGCCAGCAGCCCCGTGAGGGGGAATGAGCAGTTCTTC. Translation gives CASSPVRGNEQFF.